This TCR beta chain was identified during a study of OX40 agonist ivuxolimab in advanced cancers. The wider study: The eligibility criteria allowed prior anti-PD-1, anti-PD-L1 or anti-CTLA-4 therapy, and around 40% had some.

Researchers took blood at baseline, on cycle 4 day 1, and on cycle 7 day 1. Clones were sequenced by immunoSEQ multiplex PCR, and TCRdb holds only the in-frame ones, with some missing. In the table there are about 120,000 clones, just under 95% of which are singletons. The CDR3 totals 19 residues. J lost 6 bases, V lost 1 base, and 14 bases had no gene match. Looked up from germline, CDR1 is SGHTA and CDR2 is FQGNSA. Sequencing was performed on CD4+ or CD8+ T cells sorted from blood, taken in a trial of the OX40 agonist ivuxolimab. The receptor comes from an adult with an advanced solid tumor such as melanoma, head and neck, liver or kidney cancer. The chain combines TRBV7-2 with TRBJ2-1; TRBD2 agrees at 11 bases. CDR3 loop: CASSLVGSGRAGYFNEQFF. The CDR3 coding sequence is TGTGCCAGCAGCTTAGTGGGTAGCGGGAGGGCCGGTTACTTCAATGAGCAGTTCTTC.